This T cell receptor beta chain was obtained from a study of blood T cell repertoires in COVID-19 (dated by TCRdb to the early 2020s). Background on the whole study: Collaborator samples came from the United States, Italy and Spain and covered acute and convalescent phases of COVID-19. The prospective study material was composed of cDNA or gDNA derived from T cells, B-cell-depleted T cells, or PBMCs. Where HLA class I and class II types were available, the types were taken from metadata supplied by the sample provider, not from assay-based typing. The dataset comprised deeply sampled blood TCRbeta repertoires from subjects exposed to, actively infected with, or recovered from COVID-19. The sample metadata nearly always contained a de-identified subject ID, COVID-19 status, age in years and sex. A freely available public database, intended as a resource for researchers studying the immune response to SARS-CoV-2, is where the repertoires were released. The samples were drawn from two sources: the first 160 participants of the ongoing ImmuneRACE study, and some 1,300 subjects contributed by 6 global collaborators. On the study overall, not on this receptor specifically: The quantity of clinical and demographic metadata differed by source and by participant and was supplied without curation.

The CDR3 holds 16 amino acids from the cysteine to the phenylalanine. This entry keeps only the CDR3 DNA: 48 bases, framed from base 1. The V and J ends are trimmed by 0 bases and 1 base, leaving 13 bases between them. Reading the germline V gene (reference sequence) gives CDR1 SGHNT and CDR2 YYREEE. The collaborating institutions used their own protocols to collect whole blood in K2EDTA tubes. Collaborator samples were shipped for TCRbeta analysis as frozen whole blood, isolated PBMCs, or DNA extracted from either sample type. Regarding this clone: The target of this receptor is not known. Base qualities are missing; no much larger clone stands one base away.

TCRbeta CDR3 regions were amplified from genomic DNA by means of the immunoSEQ Assay, a bias-controlled multiplex PCR. As for the original processing: The number of nucleated cells in each sample was estimated from the amplification of reference gene primers within the assay. To quantify the absolute abundance of each unique TCRbeta CDR3 rearrangement, sequence reads were collapsed and filtered. For each sample, productive Simpson clonality was calculated by taking the square root of Simpson's diversity index across productive rearrangements. Imported from immuneACCESS, the table was reduced by TCRdb to in-frame sequences with V and J called. These copies leave out some clones; in studies compared against another copy, an unresolved V gene accounts for under half, and the cause of the remainder is not known. V, J and clone size derive from that table, while D and trimming were established from the DNA sequence. Within this sample are under 130,000 clones, with roughly 80% of them counted one time only. The leading ten clones occupy roughly 15% of the sample.

The sequence was collected from an elderly woman with acute or convalescent COVID-19. The sequenced sample was peripheral blood. The chain couples TRBV5-4 to TRBJ1-1, with the identity of the D gene unclear. The CDR3 here reads CASSLAEGSGNTEAFF. The nucleotide sequence is given as TGTGCCAGCAGCTTGGCCGAAGGGAGCGGGAACACTGAAGCTTTCTTT.